The entry below describes one T cell receptor beta chain. The antigen remains unidentified. The data belong to a study of vaccination effects on CD4 cells after COVID-19. Background on the study: Expansion with viral peptide pools was applied to antigen-specific CD4+ T cells by the ViraFEST assay prior to sequencing. Either the BNT162b2 or mRNA-1273 vaccine was given to participants in two doses.

The CDR3 runs to 16 residues. J lost 10 bases, V lost 4 bases, and 15 bases had no gene match. Germline loops: CDR1 MNHEY, CDR2 SVGAGI. Some clones are missing from TCRdb's copy, which holds only in-frame ones; the method was immunoSEQ multiplex PCR. This sample has approximately 47,000 clones; around 76% occur once, and the top ten carry approximately 12%. A roughly 10-day culture period preceded the isolation of CD4+ T cells. Their SARS-CoV-2 infection, verified by PCR, occurred between March and December 2020. On days 3 and 7, fresh IL-2 medium replaced half the medium. This sequence joins TRBV6-5 and TRBJ1-1; 10 bases map to TRBD1. The receptor was isolated from a human donor who had a prior SARS-CoV-2 infection. The sequencing here drew on CD4+ T cells from PBMCs cultured without peptide, taken before COVID-19 vaccination. The CDR3 coding sequence is TGTGCCAGCAGTTCTTGGACGTCGGGACAGGGGTTGTCAGCTTTCTTT. As protein: CASSSWTSGQGLSAFF.